These 32 T cell receptor beta chains originate from one sample sequenced in a study of response to subunit inactivated influenza vaccine. TCRdb passed the RT-PCR reads through MiXCR, listing each CDR3 protein once. The sample includes about 800,000 distinct CDR3 sequences, around 20% of them seen just once. The sequencing here drew on PBMCs from blood, taken around 5 days after vaccination. Source of these receptors: a man aged 50-60 years who received an inactivated influenza vaccine.

Remarks on this clonotype: Possible read error: a much larger clone is one base away. As the CDR3 is not closed by the conserved phenylalanine or tryptophan, this likely results from a read error. The chain combines TRBV12-3 or TRBV12-4 with TRBJ1-6, with TRBD1 matching over 9 bases. CDR3 length equals 14 residues. V shed 5 bases and J 9 bases; nucleotides not matched to a gene: 5. This CDR3 reads CASSPGQGGSPLHL. CDR3 in DNA: TGTGCCAGCAGTCCGGGACAGGGAGGTTCACCCCTCCACCTT.

The chain is built from TRBV12-3 or TRBV12-4 and TRBJ1-5, with unresolved D. This CDR3 contains 13 residues. Trimming removed 2 bases from V and 3 bases from J, with 5 bases in between. This CDR3 is CASSLYYNQPQHF. CDR3 coding DNA: TGTGCCAGCAGTTTATACTACAATCAGCCCCAGCATTTT.

The V and J genes are TRBV7-9 and TRBJ2-1; D is uncertain. Germline CDR1 SEHNR, CDR2 FQNEAQ (reference sequence). The V end was cut by 5 bases, the J end by 8 bases, with 10 bases between. This CDR3 region has 12 residues. The CDR3 is CASSLRPYEQFF. For the CDR3, the DNA is TGTGCCAGCAGCCTACGCCCGTATGAGCAGTTCTTC.

The genes are TRBV5-4 and TRBJ2-7; 7 bases line up with TRBD1. Germline CDR1 and CDR2: SGHNT and YYREEE (reference sequence). The CDR3 runs 14 residues. Losses at the gene ends were 4 bases for V and 3 bases for J; bases not matched to a gene: 7. DNA for the CDR3: TGTGCCAGCAGCCCCGGCGGACAGGTCTACGAGCAGTACTTC. Translating it yields CASSPGGQVYEQYF.

CDR3 bases: TGCAGTGCTCCATTACTAGCCCCCCAAGAGACCCAGTACTTC. This codes for CSAPLLAPQETQYF. The rearrangement joins TRBV20-1 to TRBJ2-5; TRBD2 might be the D (6 bases). CDR3 size: 14 residues. Trimming left V 5 bases short and J 1 base short, with 14 bases between. Per germline, CDR1 DFQATT and CDR2 SNEGSKA (reference sequence).

This CDR3 is CASSADRVGRETQYF. In DNA, the CDR3 is TGTGCCAGCAGTGCCGACAGGGTTGGGCGGGAGACCCAGTACTTC. The chain employs TRBV6-1 and TRBJ2-5, with 7 bases fitting TRBD1. The CDR3 has 15 residues. With V trimmed by 4 bases and J by 5 bases, 10 bases remained unmatched. The germline gives CDR1 MNHNS, CDR2 SASEGT.

The chain has TRBV20-1 and TRBJ2-1; TRBD2 agrees at 9 bases. Germline V lookup: CDR1 DFQATT, CDR2 SNEGSKA (reference sequence). CDR3 length equals 15 residues. J was trimmed by 10 bases and V by 0 bases; bases with no gene match: 10. This CDR3 is CSARDPKRGDGEQFF. In nucleotides, the CDR3 is TGCAGTGCTAGAGACCCAAAGCGGGGGGACGGAGAGCAGTTCTTC.

The chain's CDR3 is CASSLGEREFGEQFF. The CDR3 region has the DNA TGTGCCAGCAGCTTGGGGGAAAGGGAGTTCGGTGAGCAGTTCTTC. The V and J genes are TRBV7-6 and TRBJ2-1; D may correspond to TRBD1 or TRBD2 (5 bases each). Germline V gives CDR1 SGHVS, CDR2 FNYEAQ. The CDR3 extends over 15 amino acids. V was shortened by 3 bases and J by 9 bases, with 18 bases between the two germline ends.

The chain joins TRBV4-1 to TRBJ2-5, with D possibly being TRBD1 or TRBD2 (5 bases each). Trimming stripped 1 base from V and 4 bases from J, with 13 bases between. The germline CDR1 and CDR2 sequences are MGHRA and YSYEKL. The CDR3 is made up of 15 amino acids. As DNA, the CDR3 is TGCGCCAGCAGCCAAGTACAGGAGGTAGTAGAGACCCAGTACTTC. Residues: CASSQVQEVVETQYF.

V is TRBV20-1 and J is TRBJ1-1; D possibly corresponds to TRBD1 (5 bases). V was clipped by 0 bases and J by 4 bases, with 15 bases between them. The CDR3 runs to 15 residues. Germline values: CDR1 DFQATT, CDR2 SNEGSKA (reference sequence). DNA for the CDR3: TGCAGTGCTAGAGATCCGGGTGGGGGAGGCACTGAAGCTTTCTTT. Encoded protein: CSARDPGGGGTEAFF.

For this clonotype: One end of the junction is discordant with germline, which a read error may explain. This rearrangement joins TRBV6-4 to TRBJ2-7, with TRBD2 identical over 14 bases. The germline V gene encodes CDR1 MRHNA and CDR2 SNTAGT. The CDR3 runs 17 residues. This chain's CDR3 is CARRLGTSGGKVYEQYF. The CDR3, as DNA: TGTGCCCGCAGACTCGGGACTAGCGGGGGTAAGGTGTACGAGCAGTACTTC.

There are a few counts of this clonotype. The chain recombines TRBV28 with TRBJ2-2, with 7 nucleotides matching TRBD1. This CDR3 comprises 14 residues. Germline CDR1 is MDHEN and CDR2 is SYDVKM. The V segment lost 4 bases and the J segment 3 bases; nucleotides outside the gene matches: 2. The CDR3, as DNA: TGTGCCAGCAGTTCGGGACAGTACACCGGGGAGCTGTTTTTT. Translating gives CASSSGQYTGELFF.

This clonotype has a handful of counts. The genes are TRBV12-3 or TRBV12-4 and TRBJ1-1; TRBD1 is a possible D gene (5 bases). Trimming removed 6 bases from V and 0 bases from J, with 20 bases in between. This CDR3 is 17 amino acids long. The CDR3 reads CASSLLRVFDLNTEAFF. The CDR3 DNA sequence: TGTGCCAGCAGCCTACTCAGGGTTTTTGATCTGAACACTGAAGCTTTCTTT.

Concerning this clonotype itself: One base away lies a much larger clone, so this may be a sequencing read error. The chain couples TRBV7-2 to TRBJ2-4, with 7 bases lining up with TRBD1. There are 16 residues in the CDR3. CDR1 and CDR2 from the germline V gene are SGHTA and FQGNSA. V gave up 5 bases and J gave up 0 bases; unmatched junction bases: 7. CDR3 DNA: TGTGCCAGCAGCCCAGACAGGGTTCTAGCCAAAAACATTCAGTACTTC. Amino acids: CASSPDRVLAKNIQYF.

The table lists this clonotype with many counts. This sequence joins TRBV6-5 and TRBJ2-7, with D hard to call. The CDR3 consists of 13 residues. V was pared by 0 bases and J by 3 bases, with 6 bases between. Germline V gene sequence: CDR1 MNHEY, CDR2 SVGAGI. The CDR3 DNA reads TGTGCCAGCAGTTACTCCCGATACTACGAGCAGTACTTC. Translation gives CASSYSRYYEQYF.

This chain connects TRBV20-1 to TRBJ2-3; TRBD2 matches 14 bases. The V gene end was trimmed by 7 bases and the J gene end by 2 bases; junction bases not matched to a gene: 8. CDR1 and CDR2 from the germline V gene are DFQATT and SNEGSKA (reference sequence). The CDR3 is 16 residues long. DNA of the CDR3: TGCAGTGTCGCCCGACTAGCGGGAGGGCTCACAGATACGCAGTATTTT. Its protein is CSVARLAGGLTDTQYF.

The gene calls are TRBV7-2 and TRBJ2-7, with D possibly being TRBD1 or TRBD2 (6 bases each). The CDR3 is 15 amino acids. V gave up 4 bases and J gave up 2 bases, with 15 bases separating them. Germline CDR1 and CDR2: SGHTA and FQGNSA. The DNA of the CDR3 is TGTGCCAGCAGCTCCCAAGGGGGGTCCCCCTACGAGCAGTACTTC. This sequence encodes CASSSQGGSPYEQYF.

J is TRBJ2-5 and V is TRBV7-6; unclear D gene. The CDR3 spans 15 residues. V lost 5 bases to trimming and J lost 1 base, with 14 bases between them. Germline lookup yields CDR1 SGHVS and CDR2 FNYEAQ. The CDR3 coding sequence is TGTGCCAGCAGCCTTCACTTGGCCTTCCAAGAGACCCAGTACTTC. Translated: CASSLHLAFQETQYF. Drawing the rest from reference TRBV7-6 and TRBJ2-5, the complete variable domain is GAGVSQSPRYKVTKRGQDVALRCDPISGHVSLYWYRQALGQGPEFLTYFNYEAQQDKSGLPNDRFSAERPEGSISTLTIQRTEQRDSAMYRCASSLHLAFQETQYFGPGTRLLVL.

The chain combines TRBV4-2 with TRBJ2-5, with 9 bases aligning to TRBD1. V trimming: 3 bases; J trimming: 7 bases; junction bases outside the gene matches: 12. The CDR3 loop spans 16 amino acids. Germline CDR1 is LGHNA and CDR2 is YNFKEQ. CDR3 coding DNA: TGTGCCAGCAGCCATGTCACAGGGGGCGAGATGGGGACCCAGTACTTC. Protein sequence: CASSHVTGGEMGTQYF.

The chain carries TRBV10-3 and TRBJ2-7; the D gene could be TRBD1 or TRBD2 (5 bases each). Germline-derived CDR1 and CDR2 are ENHRY and SYGVKD. The CDR3 contains 12 residues. Trimming pared 2 bases from V and 6 bases from J, leaving 8 bases between. The CDR3 loop is CAISERGVEQYF. The CDR3 region has the DNA TGTGCCATCAGTGAGAGAGGGGTCGAGCAGTACTTC.

The V gene is TRBV12-3 or TRBV12-4, the J gene TRBJ2-2, with 13 bases aligning to TRBD2. The CDR3 covers 15 residues. V shed 5 bases and J 7 bases; nucleotides not matched to a gene: 4. The CDR3 DNA reads as TGTGCCAGCAGTCGGACTAGCGGGAGTATCGGGGAGCTGTTTTTT. Translating gives CASSRTSGSIGELFF.

This clonotype came up a few times. The rearrangement joins TRBV9 to TRBJ2-5; 7 nucleotides match TRBD1. The CDR3 consists of 15 residues. Trimming removed 0 bases from V and 3 bases from J; junction bases left unmatched: 5. Germline lookup yields CDR1 SGDLS and CDR2 YYNGEE. The CDR3 loop is CASSVVGTAEETQYF. CDR3 nucleotide sequence: TGTGCCAGCAGCGTAGTGGGGACAGCCGAAGAGACCCAGTACTTC.

Of note for this clonotype: The DNA is left out, because the CDR3 cannot be placed on it with certainty; the CDR3 is given as TCRdb lists it. The J gene is TRBJ1-1, the V gene TRBV27; no DNA check was done on the table's D call, TRBD1. The CDR3 adds up to 15 amino acids, both ends counted. Per germline, CDR1 MNHEY and CDR2 SMNVEV (reference sequence). The CDR3 region is CASSFGPGYFTEAFF.

Only a few counts were recorded for this clonotype. This chain joins TRBV7-9 and TRBJ1-4, with TRBD1 as a possible D gene (5 bases). V lost 11 bases and J lost 3, with 10 bases in between. Germline V gene data show CDR1 as SEHNR and CDR2 as FQNEAQ (reference sequence). The CDR3 covers 12 residues. The CDR3 bases are TGTGCCGGGGGGACGGCTAATGAAAAACTGTTTTTT. Its protein product is CAGGTANEKLFF.

There are a few counts of this clonotype. V usage is TRBV5-6 and J usage is TRBJ2-3, with 10 bases identical to TRBD1. V lost 4 bases, J lost 2 bases, and 4 bases stayed unmatched. This CDR3 spans 15 amino acids. In germline, CDR1 is SGHDT, CDR2 YYEEEE. CDR3 in amino acids: CASSLRQGATDTQYF. CDR3 coding DNA: TGTGCCAGCAGCCTCCGACAGGGGGCCACAGATACGCAGTATTTT.

This clonotype was observed at least ten times. J is TRBJ2-7 and V is TRBV20-1; D is possibly TRBD2 (5 bases). CDR1 is DFQATT, CDR2 SNEGSKA, per germline (reference sequence). The CDR3 is 13 amino acids. V lost 3 bases, J lost 6 bases, and 15 bases lay in between. The CDR3 nucleotides read TGCAGTGCTAGGATAAGCGAACTAGGCGAGCAGTACTTC. Translation: CSARISELGEQYF.

The chain carries TRBV29-1 and TRBJ2-2, with D perhaps TRBD1 (6 bases). V lost 5 bases and J lost 4, with 17 bases in between. CDR3 length: 15 amino acids. CDR1 is SQVTM and CDR2 is ANQGSEA in the germline V gene. As DNA, the CDR3 is TGCAGCGTTCTGGTCAGGGGAAGCGGCACCGGGGAGCTGTTTTTT. This sequence encodes CSVLVRGSGTGELFF.

The chain carries TRBV10-3 and TRBJ2-1, with 10 bases aligning to TRBD2. Trimming at V came to 10 bases and at J to 4 bases, leaving 7 bases not matched to a gene. Germline V lookup: CDR1 ENHRY, CDR2 SYGVKD. This CDR3 is 14 amino acids long. The CDR3 bases are TGTGCCACCCGAACTAGCGGGGTTTACAATGAGCAGTTCTTC. This encodes CATRTSGVYNEQFF.

The chain links TRBV6-5 to TRBJ2-7; TRBD1 agrees at 12 bases. This CDR3 is built from 16 residues. Germline lookup yields CDR1 MNHEY and CDR2 SVGAGI. The V and J ends lost 0 bases and 4 bases, in that order; junction bases with no gene match: 4. CDR3 DNA: TGTGCCAGCAGTTACTCGGGGGGACAGGGGGCATACGAGCAGTACTTC. Translating it yields CASSYSGGQGAYEQYF.

This rearrangement joins TRBV24-1 to TRBJ2-2; TRBD1 agrees at 9 bases. Trimming cost V 3 bases and J 5 bases; bases outside gene matches: 6. The CDR3 totals 16 residues. Germline loops: CDR1 KGHDR, CDR2 SFDVKD. The CDR3 DNA reads as TGTGCCACCAGTGATACCGGGACAGGGAAAACCGGGGAGCTGTTTTTT. This translates into CATSDTGTGKTGELFF.

The chain employs TRBV6-2 or TRBV6-3 and TRBJ1-5; D might be TRBD1 (5 bases). The CDR3 has 14 residues. V was cut by 7 bases and J by 5 bases, with 15 bases left in between. Germline CDR1 MNHEY, CDR2 SVGEGT. This CDR3 is CASMGPAADQPQHF. CDR3 in DNA: TGTGCCAGCATGGGACCTGCCGCCGATCAGCCCCAGCATTTT.

This chain connects TRBV28 to TRBJ1-1; the match to TRBD1 covers 8 bases. Germline V lookup: CDR1 MDHEN, CDR2 SYDVKM. CDR3 length: 13 amino acids. The trim removed 5 bases at V and 12 bases at J, leaving 11 bases unmatched. CDR3 DNA: TGTGCCAGCAGTCTAAAACTGGACAGGGATCCTTTCTTT. This translates into CASSLKLDRDPFF. Together with reference TRBV28 and TRBJ1-1, the CDR3 gives the full variable domain: DVKVTQSSRYLVKRTGEKVFLECVQDMDHENMFWYRQDPGLGLRLIYFSYDVKMKEKGDIPEGYSVSREKKERFSLILESASTNQTSMYLCASSLKLDRDPFFGQGTRLTVV.